A selection of T cell receptor beta chains follows, all from one sample in a study of T cells after yellow fever vaccination. TCRdb re-called the 5' RACE reads with MiXCR, one entry per CDR3 protein. The table includes 500,000 to 650,000 distinct CDR3 sequences, 9% to 15% detected once. The specimen was PBMCs, collected on the day of the yellow fever booster vaccination. These receptors were collected from a man younger than 40 who received the YFV17D yellow fever vaccine. Both conserved end residues are part of each CDR3. D genes are given only for firm matches. Rows give clone size only sometimes, using once, few, many, or a class for an expanded clone.

V	D	J	size	DNA	CDR3
TRBV10-3	TRBD1	TRBJ2-7	-	TGTGCCATCAGCAAGGGACAGGGGTCTGTTTCGGATGCCAACGAGCAGTACTTC	CAISKGQGSVSDANEQYF
TRBV4-2	-	TRBJ1-4	few	TGTGCCAGCAGCCAAGATCTGGCAACTAATGAAAAACTGTTTTTT	CASSQDLATNEKLFF
TRBV27	-	TRBJ2-7	few	TGTGCCAGCTCCGGGGACCAGCTTACCTACGAGCAGTACTTC	CASSGDQLTYEQYF
TRBV5-1	TRBD1	TRBJ2-7	-	TGCGCCAGCAGCATACAGGACAGGACAGTGTACGAGCAGTACTTC	CASSIQDRTVYEQYF
TRBV25-1	-	TRBJ2-7	few	TGTGCCAGCATCGGGACCGAGCAGTACTTC	CASIGTEQYF
TRBV20-1	TRBD1	TRBJ2-1	few	TGCAGTGCCCCGCCCGGGACAGGGAATTATGAGCAGTTCTTC	CSAPPGTGNYEQFF
TRBV5-1	TRBD1	TRBJ2-7	-	TGCGCCAGCAGCTTGGATTGGACAGGGGGTTACGAGCAGTACTTC	CASSLDWTGGYEQYF
TRBV3-1	TRBD1	TRBJ1-3	few	TGTGCCAGCAGCCCCGCGGACAGGGGAAACACCATATATTTT	CASSPADRGNTIYF
TRBV11-2	TRBD1	TRBJ2-5	few	TGTGCCAGCAGCCCCGGACAGGGGGTTGGGGAGACCCAGTACTTC	CASSPGQGVGETQYF
TRBV7-9	-	TRBJ2-5	few	TGTGCCAGCAGCTTATTTGCAGAAGAGACCCAGTACTTC	CASSLFAEETQYF
TRBV4-3	-	TRBJ1-2	-	TGCGCCAGCAGCCAACAGGGCGGCTATGGCTACACCTTC	CASSQQGGYGYTF
TRBV10-3	-	TRBJ2-6	-	TGTGCCATCAGTGACGGGTGGGGGGCCAACGTCCTGACTTTC	CAISDGWGANVLTF
TRBV5-8	-	TRBJ2-7	few	TGTGCCAGCAGCTTGGCTGGGGGCCTCTCCCCCTCCTACGAGCAGTACTTC	CASSLAGGLSPSYEQYF
TRBV7-6	-	TRBJ2-7	-	TGTGCCAGCAGCCCCGGGACACTAGCCTACGAGCAGTACTTC	CASSPGTLAYEQYF
TRBV9	TRBD1	TRBJ2-2	few	TGTGCCAGCAGCACCCGGACAGGGGACGAAAACACCGGGGAGCTGTTTTTT	CASSTRTGDENTGELFF
TRBV4-3	-	TRBJ2-2	-	TGCGCCAGCAGCCAAGATTTCAACACCGGGGAGCTGTTTTTT	CASSQDFNTGELFF
TRBV2	TRBD1	TRBJ2-7	-	TGTGCCAGCAGTTCGGACAGGGCCTACGAGCAGTACTTC	CASSSDRAYEQYF
TRBV9	-	TRBJ2-3	-	TGTGCCAGCAGCGCTGGGGCAGGGCAAGATACGCAGTATTTT	CASSAGAGQDTQYF
TRBV20-1	-	TRBJ1-6	few	TGCAGTGCTAGAAAGGAAGGCGGTAATTCACCCCTCCACTTT	CSARKEGGNSPLHF
TRBV5-6	TRBD2	TRBJ2-5	many	TGTGCCAGCAGCTTACCTCCAGCGGGAGGGAGAGAGACCCAGTACTTC	CASSLPPAGGRETQYF
TRBV4-3	-	TRBJ2-3	few	TGCGCCAGCCAAAAGGGAGGGGGCGCAGATACGCAGTATTTT	CASQKGGGADTQYF
TRBV7-2	-	TRBJ1-1	many	TGTGCCAGCAGCTTAGCTTTTTTGATTAACACTGAAGCTTTCTTT	CASSLAFLINTEAFF
TRBV5-1	-	TRBJ2-1	many	TGTGCCAGCTCACTAGAGTACAATGAGCAGTTCTTC	CASSLEYNEQFF
TRBV18	-	TRBJ2-7	-	TGTGCCAGCTCACCAGAAGGGGGGGGAAGCTCCTACGAGCAGTACTTC	CASSPEGGGSSYEQYF
TRBV29-1	-	TRBJ1-4	-	TGCAGCGTTGTCGGGGGTGATAATGAAAAACTGTTTTTT	CSVVGGDNEKLFF
TRBV5-1	TRBD1	TRBJ1-3	few	TGCGCCAGCAGCTTTCAAACAGGGGCCATAGGGAACACCATATATTTT	CASSFQTGAIGNTIYF
TRBV6-1	-	TRBJ2-3	-	TGTGCCAGCTTAGGAGGGACGGGGAACCCAGATACGCAGTATTTT	CASLGGTGNPDTQYF
TRBV29-1	-	TRBJ2-1	many	TGCAGCGTTGAACTAAATGAGCAGTTCTTC	CSVELNEQFF
TRBV20-1	-	TRBJ1-5	-	TGCAGTGCTAGGGGGTTGGATCAGCCCCAGCATTTT	CSARGLDQPQHF
TRBV29-1	TRBD2	TRBJ2-3	-	TGCAGCGTTGAGTTGACTAGCGAAGATCTCACAGATACGCAGTATTTT	CSVELTSEDLTDTQYF
TRBV20-1	-	TRBJ1-2	-	TGCAGTGCTAGAGTAGGTGCAAGCTATGGCTACACCTTC	CSARVGASYGYTF
TRBV4-3	-	TRBJ1-1	-	TGCGCCAGCAGCCAAGTGGGGGTAGGCACTGAAGCTTTCTTT	CASSQVGVGTEAFF
TRBV5-1	-	TRBJ1-1	-	TGCGCCAGCCGTTTGTGGAACTCTGAAGCTTTCTTT	CASRLWNSEAFF
TRBV5-1	TRBD2	TRBJ2-1	many	TGCGCCAGCAGCCCGACTAGCGGGACGCGGGATGAGCAGTTCTTC	CASSPTSGTRDEQFF
TRBV29-1	-	TRBJ2-7	-	TGCAGCGTTGTTCAGGGTTACGAGCAGTACTTC	CSVVQGYEQYF